The T cell receptor (beta chain) described here comes from a study of CD8+CD57+ T cells in acquired aplastic anemia. The use of genomic DNA as template underpinned the TCR beta VDJ and CDR3 profiling. TCRdb redid the calling of the reads with MiXCR, one entry per CDR3 protein. The table has under 150,000 distinct CDR3 sequences, about 40% seen once. The CDR3 length is 13 residues. Looked up from germline, CDR1 is ENHRY and CDR2 is SYGVKD. V was trimmed by 6 bases and J by 7 bases, leaving 13 bases between them. Patients picked for sequencing had shown CD8+CD57+ cell expansion detected by flow cytometry. Patients had not yet gotten any therapy when their blood was taken for sampling.

The clonotype comes from a human donor with aplastic anemia. The rearrangement joins TRBV10-3 to TRBJ2-1, with D perhaps given as TRBD1 or TRBD2 (5 bases each). Material for sequencing was sorted CD4+, CD8+, or CD8+CD57+ T cells (not recorded which) from PBMCs. The chain's CDR3 is CAIRGVLGNEQFF. Here the CDR3 DNA reads TGTGCCATCAGGGGGGTTCTGGGGAATGAGCAGTTCTTC.